The rows below give T cell receptor beta chains drawn from one sample of a study of T cell responses to AZD1222 COVID-19 vaccine. TCRdb's table, derived via immunoSEQ multiplex PCR, lists solely in-frame clones and lacks some. This table holds roughly 180,000 clones, almost 95% found once. Sequencing was performed on peripheral blood, taken on day 0 of AZD1222 vaccination. These receptors all stem from an adult in good health. Both conserved end residues are part of each CDR3. D genes are given only for firm matches. The size field is filled for only some rows; it gives once, few, many or a size class.

J gene: TRBJ1-6; V gene: TRBV10-3; D gene: TRBD1; clone size: .; CDR3 DNA: TGTGCCATCAGGGCCGGGACAGGCCCTAATTCACCCCTCCACTTT; CDR3 protein: CAIRAGTGPNSPLHF
J gene: TRBJ1-2; V gene: TRBV19; D gene: TRBD1; clone size: once; CDR3 DNA: TGTGCCAGTAGTATCGGGACAGTCCCCTATGGCTACACCTTC; CDR3 protein: CASSIGTVPYGYTF
J gene: TRBJ2-2; V gene: TRBV6-2/TRBV6-3; D gene: .; clone size: .; CDR3 DNA: TGTGCCAGCAGCGAACGGATCAGCATGCGGGGCGCGAACACCGGGGAGCTGTTTTTT; CDR3 protein: CASSERISMRGANTGELFF
J gene: TRBJ1-5; V gene: TRBV5-1; D gene: TRBD1; clone size: .; CDR3 DNA: TGCGCCAGCAGCTTGGATGGACAGGGCAATCAGCCCCAGCATTTT; CDR3 protein: CASSLDGQGNQPQHF
J gene: TRBJ2-7; V gene: TRBV27; D gene: .; clone size: .; CDR3 DNA: TGTGCCCTGCGGACCGCTATCTACGAGCAGTACTTC; CDR3 protein: CALRTAIYEQYF
J gene: TRBJ1-4; V gene: TRBV5-1; D gene: .; clone size: .; CDR3 DNA: TGCGCCAGCAGCTTTGGTTCGGGGCAGGGAAAAGTTGAAAAACTGTTTTTT; CDR3 protein: CASSFGSGQGKVEKLFF
J gene: TRBJ2-7; V gene: TRBV10-3; D gene: .; clone size: once; CDR3 DNA: TGTGCCATCAGTGCCAGGGGTGGCAACGAGCAGTACTTC; CDR3 protein: CAISARGGNEQYF
J gene: TRBJ1-3; V gene: TRBV12-3/TRBV12-4; D gene: .; clone size: .; CDR3 DNA: TGTGCCAGCAGTTTAGACCTGGGAAACACCATATATTTT; CDR3 protein: CASSLDLGNTIYF
J gene: TRBJ2-7; V gene: TRBV21-1; D gene: .; clone size: .; CDR3 DNA: TGTGCCAGCAGCAAAGGGACTAGCGGGAGCCACGAGCAGTACTTC; CDR3 protein: CASSKGTSGSHEQYF
J gene: TRBJ2-2; V gene: TRBV6-5; D gene: .; clone size: once; CDR3 DNA: TGTGCCGGGATGGGCGCCGGGGAGCTGTTTTTT; CDR3 protein: CAGMGAGELFF
J gene: TRBJ2-5; V gene: TRBV2; D gene: .; clone size: .; CDR3 DNA: TGTGCCAGCAGTGGGGGGGTATGGGCCCAGTACTTC; CDR3 protein: CASSGGVWAQYF
J gene: TRBJ1-1; V gene: TRBV4-3; D gene: .; clone size: .; CDR3 DNA: TGCGCCAGCAGCCAAGAGGAAGGGCGCACTGAAGCTTTCTTT; CDR3 protein: CASSQEEGRTEAFF
J gene: TRBJ2-5; V gene: TRBV19; D gene: TRBD2; clone size: .; CDR3 DNA: TGTGCCAGTAGTATCGGGGCTAGCGGGATCCAAGAGACCCAGTACTTC; CDR3 protein: CASSIGASGIQETQYF
J gene: TRBJ1-5; V gene: TRBV18; D gene: TRBD1; clone size: .; CDR3 DNA: TGTGCCAGCTCAGGGACAGGGGCTGGGAGCAATCAGCCCCAGCATTTT; CDR3 protein: CASSGTGAGSNQPQHF
J gene: TRBJ1-5; V gene: TRBV28; D gene: TRBD1; clone size: .; CDR3 DNA: TGTGCCAGCGGGACAGGGCGGCTTCAGCCCCAGCATTTT; CDR3 protein: CASGTGRLQPQHF
J gene: TRBJ2-3; V gene: TRBV14; D gene: TRBD2; clone size: .; CDR3 DNA: TGTGCCAGCAGCCCCGGACTAGCGGGGGGCACAGATACGCAGTATTTT; CDR3 protein: CASSPGLAGGTDTQYF
J gene: TRBJ1-6; V gene: TRBV7-9; D gene: .; clone size: .; CDR3 DNA: TGTGCCAGCAGCTTAGAGAGTTCACCCCTCCACTTT; CDR3 protein: CASSLESSPLHF
J gene: TRBJ2-1; V gene: TRBV6-5; D gene: .; clone size: .; CDR3 DNA: TGTGCCAGCAGTCTGTTGGGGACCAACAATGAGCAGTTCTTC; CDR3 protein: CASSLLGTNNEQFF
J gene: TRBJ2-6; V gene: TRBV3-1/TRBV3-2; D gene: TRBD2; clone size: once; CDR3 DNA: TGTGCCAGCAGCCAAGAGGGACTAGTGGCCGGGGCCAACGTCCTGACTTTC; CDR3 protein: CASSQEGLVAGANVLTF
J gene: TRBJ2-5; V gene: TRBV10-1; D gene: TRBD1; clone size: .; CDR3 DNA: TGCGCCAGCAGTGGGTACAGGGGGGAGACCCAGTACTTC; CDR3 protein: CASSGYRGETQYF
J gene: TRBJ1-5; V gene: TRBV27; D gene: TRBD1; clone size: .; CDR3 DNA: TGTGCCAGCAGAGACAGGGTGGGAGGAGGAAATCAGCCCCAGCATTTT; CDR3 protein: CASRDRVGGGNQPQHF
J gene: TRBJ1-2; V gene: TRBV11-2; D gene: .; clone size: .; CDR3 DNA: TGTGCCAGCAGCTTAGAGGCAGCAACTAACTATGGCTACACCTTC; CDR3 protein: CASSLEAATNYGYTF
J gene: TRBJ1-5; V gene: TRBV28; D gene: .; clone size: .; CDR3 DNA: TGTGCCAGCAGTTTATGGCTGGTAGCTGGCAATCAGCCCCAGCATTTT; CDR3 protein: CASSLWLVAGNQPQHF
J gene: TRBJ1-3; V gene: TRBV30; D gene: .; clone size: .; CDR3 DNA: TGTGCCTGGAGTGTCAGGACTGGAAACACCATATATTTT; CDR3 protein: CAWSVRTGNTIYF
J gene: TRBJ2-7; V gene: TRBV4-2; D gene: .; clone size: .; CDR3 DNA: TGTGCCAGCAGCCAAGTGGAATCCTCTGGGATTCAGTACTTC; CDR3 protein: CASSQVESSGIQYF
J gene: TRBJ1-2; V gene: TRBV6-2/TRBV6-3; D gene: .; clone size: .; CDR3 DNA: TGTGCCAGCAGTACTACAGGGAGAAGGCATGGCTACACCTTC; CDR3 protein: CASSTTGRRHGYTF
J gene: TRBJ2-7; V gene: TRBV9; D gene: TRBD1; clone size: .; CDR3 DNA: TGTGCCAGCAGCTTCGATGGACAGGGGCCCTACGAGCAGTACTTC; CDR3 protein: CASSFDGQGPYEQYF